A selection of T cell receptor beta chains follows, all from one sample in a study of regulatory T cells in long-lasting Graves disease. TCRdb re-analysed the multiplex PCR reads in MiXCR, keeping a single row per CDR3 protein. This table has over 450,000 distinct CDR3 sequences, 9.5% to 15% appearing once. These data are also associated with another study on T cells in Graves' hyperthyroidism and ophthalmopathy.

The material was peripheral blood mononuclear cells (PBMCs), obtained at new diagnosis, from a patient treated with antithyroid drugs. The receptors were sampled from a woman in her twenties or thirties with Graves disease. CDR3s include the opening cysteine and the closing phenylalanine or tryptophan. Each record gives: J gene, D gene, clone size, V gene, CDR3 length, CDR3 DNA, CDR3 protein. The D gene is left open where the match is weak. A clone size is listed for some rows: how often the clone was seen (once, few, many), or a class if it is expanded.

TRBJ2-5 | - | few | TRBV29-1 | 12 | TGCAGCGTCCAAGACAGTCAAGAGACCCAGTACTTC | CSVQDSQETQYF
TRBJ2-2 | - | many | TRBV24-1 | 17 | TGTGCCACCAGTGATTTGCCTATAACGGGCCGGAGCGGGGAGCTGTTTTTT | CATSDLPITGRSGELFF
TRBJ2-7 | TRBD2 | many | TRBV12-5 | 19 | TGTGCTAGTGGTCCGTTTAGCCTCGGGACTAGCGGGAGCTCCTACGAGCAGTACTTC | CASGPFSLGTSGSSYEQYF
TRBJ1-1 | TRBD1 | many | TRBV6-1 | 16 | TGTGCCAGCAAGTGGGGACAGGGGACCGTGAACACTGAAGCTTTCTTT | CASKWGQGTVNTEAFF
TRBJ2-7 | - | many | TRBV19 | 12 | TGTGCCAGTAGTATGTCTTCGGGACAGCAGTACTTC | CASSMSSGQQYF
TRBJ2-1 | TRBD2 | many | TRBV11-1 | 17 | TGTGCCAGCAGTCTCGTACCGGGACTAGCGGGAATCAATGAGCAGTTCTTC | CASSLVPGLAGINEQFF
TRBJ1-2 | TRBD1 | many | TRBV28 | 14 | TGTGCCAGCAGGCCCGGACAGGGTAACTATGGCTACACCTTC | CASRPGQGNYGYTF
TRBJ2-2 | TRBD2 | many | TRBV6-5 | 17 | TGTGCCAGCAGTTACTCCCTAGCGGGAGCGAAAACCGGGGAGCTGTTTTTT | CASSYSLAGAKTGELFF
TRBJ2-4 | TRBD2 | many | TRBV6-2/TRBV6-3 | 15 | TGTGCCAGCAGTTACGAGACTAGCGGGAGTTCATCCCAGTACTTC | CASSYETSGSSSQYF
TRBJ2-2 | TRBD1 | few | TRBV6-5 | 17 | TGTGCCAGCAGTTACTCCGGGACAGGGTGGGACACCGGGGAGCTGTTTTTT | CASSYSGTGWDTGELFF
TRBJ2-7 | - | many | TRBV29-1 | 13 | TGCAGCGTACGACCCGGGGGAGGTTCCGAGCAGTACTTC | CSVRPGGGSEQYF
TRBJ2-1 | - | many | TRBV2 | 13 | TGTGCCAGTCGACTCCCCTCCTACAATGAGCAGTTCTTC | CASRLPSYNEQFF
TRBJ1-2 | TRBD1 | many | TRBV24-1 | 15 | TGTGCCACCAGTGACCCCGGGACAGTCAACTATGGCTACACCTTC | CATSDPGTVNYGYTF
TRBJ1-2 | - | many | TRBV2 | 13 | TGTGCCAGCAGTTTTGAGGGCGGCTACGGCTACACCTTC | CASSFEGGYGYTF
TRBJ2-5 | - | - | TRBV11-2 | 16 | TGTGCCAGCAGCCGACAGGCCGGGACGGGTAAAGAGACCCAGTACTTC | CASSRQAGTGKETQYF
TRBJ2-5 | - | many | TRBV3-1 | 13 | TGTGCCAGCAGCGCCGACGGTCGGGAGACCCAGTACTTC | CASSADGRETQYF
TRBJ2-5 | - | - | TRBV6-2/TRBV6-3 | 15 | TGTGCCAGCAGGTCACCGGGACGGGCCCAAGAGACCCAGTACTTC | CASRSPGRAQETQYF
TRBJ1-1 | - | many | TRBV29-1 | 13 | TGCAGCGTTGGTAGAACAGAGAACACTGAAGCTTTCTTT | CSVGRTENTEAFF
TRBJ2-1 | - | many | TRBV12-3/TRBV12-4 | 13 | TGTGCCAGCAGTTTAGCGGCCAGGTTTGAGGAGTTCTTC | CASSLAARFEEFF
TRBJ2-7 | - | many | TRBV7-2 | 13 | TGTGCCAGCAGCTTTCGACAGCAACGGGAGCAGTACTTC | CASSFRQQREQYF
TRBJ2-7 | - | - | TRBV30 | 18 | TGTGCCTGGAGTCTTCCCCCTAAGACGCTCTGGGCCGACTACGAGCAGTACTTC | CAWSLPPKTLWADYEQYF
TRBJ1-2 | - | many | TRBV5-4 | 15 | TGTGCCAGCAGCCGGAATATCAGACAGTCCTATGGCTACACCTTC | CASSRNIRQSYGYTF